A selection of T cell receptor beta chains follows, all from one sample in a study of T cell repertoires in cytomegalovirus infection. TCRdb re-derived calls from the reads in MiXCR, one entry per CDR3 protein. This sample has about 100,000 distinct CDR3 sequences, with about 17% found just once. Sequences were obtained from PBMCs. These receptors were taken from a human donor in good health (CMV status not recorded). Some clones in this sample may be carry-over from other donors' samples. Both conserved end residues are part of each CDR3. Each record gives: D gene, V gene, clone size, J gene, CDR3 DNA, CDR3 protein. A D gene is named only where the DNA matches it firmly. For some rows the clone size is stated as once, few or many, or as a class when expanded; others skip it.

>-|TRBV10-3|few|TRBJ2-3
TGTGCCATCAGTGACGCCACCCCGGACACAGATACGCAGTATTTT
CAISDATPDTDTQYF
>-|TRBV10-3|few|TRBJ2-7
TGTGCCATCAGTGAGGCGGGACCCCTGAAAGGCGAGCAGTACTTC
CAISEAGPLKGEQYF
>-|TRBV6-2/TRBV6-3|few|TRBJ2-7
TGTGCCAGCAGTTCCGGTTCCTACGAGCAGTACTTC
CASSSGSYEQYF
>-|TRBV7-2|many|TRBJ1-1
TGTGCCAGCAGCTTAACGGGGTCGATACCGAACACTGAAGCTTTCTTT
CASSLTGSIPNTEAFF
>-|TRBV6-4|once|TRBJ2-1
TGTGCCTGCAGTGACTCGGGCAGGGGCCTCTACAATGAGCAGTTCTTC
CACSDSGRGLYNEQFF
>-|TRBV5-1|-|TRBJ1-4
TGCGCCAGCAGCTTCGATGGGGGCCGTCTTGAAAAACTGTTTTTT
CASSFDGGRLEKLFF
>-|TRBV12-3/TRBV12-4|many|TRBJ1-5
TGTGCCAGCAGTTTAAAAGGGATCGGCAATCAGCCCCAGCATTTT
CASSLKGIGNQPQHF
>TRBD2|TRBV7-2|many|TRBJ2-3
TGTGCCAGCAGCCCAAGTGGAGCGGGGGGCCTTAATACGCAGTATTTT
CASSPSGAGGLNTQYF
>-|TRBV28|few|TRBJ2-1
TGTGCCAGTAGGGGGGACGTCTGGGATGAGCAGTTCTTC
CASRGDVWDEQFF
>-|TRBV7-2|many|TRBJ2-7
TGTGCCAGCAGCGGCCCCCAGGGCCCCTACGAGCAGTACTTC
CASSGPQGPYEQYF
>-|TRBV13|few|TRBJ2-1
TGTGCCAGCAGCTCCCTCCCCGGGGGGCAGTTCTTC
CASSSLPGGQFF
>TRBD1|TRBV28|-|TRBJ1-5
TGTGCCAGCAGTTCGGGACAGGGGCATCAGCCCCAGCATTTT
CASSSGQGHQPQHF
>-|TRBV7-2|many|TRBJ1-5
TGTGCCAGCAGCCCGTACAATCAGCCCCAGCATTTT
CASSPYNQPQHF
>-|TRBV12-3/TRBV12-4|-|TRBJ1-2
TGTGCCAGCAGTTTAGGCCGGGATGGCTACACCTTC
CASSLGRDGYTF
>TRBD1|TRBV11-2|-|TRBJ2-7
TGTGCCAGCAGCGGAGCCCTTTCCGGGACAGGGAACCACGAGCAGTACTTC
CASSGALSGTGNHEQYF
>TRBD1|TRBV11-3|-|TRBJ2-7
TGTGCCAGCAGCAAGGGACAGGGGTACGAGCAGTACTTC
CASSKGQGYEQYF
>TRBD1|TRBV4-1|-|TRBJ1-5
TGCGCCAGCAGCCAGGGGACAGGGAGGGGCAATCAGCCCCAGCATTTT
CASSQGTGRGNQPQHF
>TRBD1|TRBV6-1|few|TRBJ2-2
TGTGCCAGCAGCCGGACAGGGTCCACCGGGGAGCTGTTTTTT
CASSRTGSTGELFF
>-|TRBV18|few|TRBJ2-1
TGTGCCAGCTCACCACCATCCAATGAGCAGTTCTTC
CASSPPSNEQFF
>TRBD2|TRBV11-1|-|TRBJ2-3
TGTGCCAGCAGAAGACTAGCGGGGGCAGGGGATACGCAGTATTTT
CASRRLAGAGDTQYF
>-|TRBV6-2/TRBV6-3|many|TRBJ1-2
TGTGCCAGCAGCCAGGCAGCCTATGGCTACACCTTC
CASSQAAYGYTF
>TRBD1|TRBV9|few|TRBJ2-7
TGTGCCAGCAGCGCCTGGGACAGGGGCGAGCAGTACTTC
CASSAWDRGEQYF